The present entry profiles one TCR beta chain with its context. Data came from immunoSEQ multiplex PCR; TCRdb stores just in-frame clones and leaves some out. The sample has 200,000 to 250,000 clones; about 81% are singletons. Recruited during active infection, patients (from Seattle) were subsequently followed longitudinally. This CDR3 comprises 15 residues. V was shortened by 4 bases and J by 0 bases, with 14 bases between the two germline ends. The V gene's germline CDR1 is SGHNT and CDR2 YYREEE (reference sequence). The sample is drawn from a study of blood T cell repertoires in COVID-19. Overall study: Whether acute or convalescent, the COVID-19 samples came from the United States, Italy and Spain.

The rearrangement joins TRBV5-4 to TRBJ2-7; tentative D call: TRBD2 (5 bases). The specimen was peripheral blood. This TCR was sampled from a woman in her 70s with COVID-19, enrolled during active disease. The CDR3 sequence is CASSPSGWSSYEQYF. DNA for the CDR3: TGTGCCAGCAGCCCCTCGGGGTGGAGCTCCTACGAGCAGTACTTC.